This passage covers 30 T cell receptor beta chains from one sample sequenced in a study of blood T cell repertoires in COVID-19. The method was immunoSEQ multiplex PCR; TCRdb's version includes in-frame clones alone and lacks a portion of them. The sample shows fewer than 300,000 clones, more than 85% of them seen only once. The sequencing input was peripheral blood. These receptors all come from a woman under 40 with COVID-19, enrolled during active disease.

V gene TRBV18 combines with J gene TRBJ1-1; 7 nucleotides align to TRBD1. This CDR3 spans 15 amino acids. Germline V lookup: CDR1 KGHSH, CDR2 LQKENI. V trimming: 2 bases; J trimming: 4 bases; junction bases outside the gene matches: 7. The CDR3, as DNA: TGTGCCAGCTCACCAGCGACAGGGCCCTTCACTGAAGCTTTCTTT. This gives the protein CASSPATGPFTEAFF.

V usage is TRBV2 and J usage is TRBJ1-5, with 7 bases that match TRBD1. Per the germline V gene, CDR1 is SNHLY and CDR2 is FYNNEI. Losses at the gene ends were 6 bases for V and 1 base for J; bases not matched to a gene: 6. The CDR3 totals 15 residues. The CDR3 reads CASSLRQGSNQPQHF. DNA for the CDR3: TGTGCCAGCAGCTTACGACAGGGAAGCAATCAGCCCCAGCATTTT.

The chain employs TRBV7-9 and TRBJ2-1; 12 positions agree with TRBD2. Germline V gene data show CDR1 as SEHNR and CDR2 as FQNEAQ (reference sequence). The CDR3 has 15 residues. Unmatched junction bases numbered 2, after V lost 4 bases and J lost 4 bases. The CDR3 loop is CASSSGTSGYNEQFF. The CDR3 bases are TGTGCCAGCAGCTCTGGGACTAGCGGGTACAATGAGCAGTTCTTC.

V and J are TRBV10-3 and TRBJ1-5; possibly TRBD1 for D (5 bases). Germline-derived CDR1 and CDR2 are ENHRY and SYGVKD. There are 14 residues in the CDR3. V was pared by 4 bases and J by 2 bases, with 9 bases between. CDR3 sequence (DNA): TGTGCCATCAGTGCAGGGTGGGGCAATCAGCCCCAGCATTTT. Translation: CAISAGWGNQPQHF.

V and J are TRBV7-9 and TRBJ2-1; no definite D call. V was trimmed by 0 bases and J by 6 bases, leaving 15 bases between them. The CDR3 runs to 16 residues. Germline V lookup: CDR1 SEHNR, CDR2 FQNEAQ (reference sequence). The CDR3 DNA reads as TGTGCCAGCAGCTTAGCGTGGGCCCCCGAGCTCAATGAGCAGTTCTTC. Translating gives CASSLAWAPELNEQFF.

The chain combines TRBV28 with TRBJ2-1; the match to TRBD2 covers 11 bases. CDR1 is MDHEN, CDR2 SYDVKM, per germline. The CDR3 is made up of 17 amino acids. Trimming took 4 bases from V and 0 from J; bases not matched to a gene: 5. CDR3 bases: TGTGCCAGCAGTTCACATGGGACTAGCGGCTCCTACAATGAGCAGTTCTTC. Translation gives CASSSHGTSGSYNEQFF.

This clone appeared once. The J gene is TRBJ2-7, the V gene TRBV25-1, with D tentatively TRBD1 (5 bases). Germline CDR1 is MGHDK and CDR2 is SYGVNS. The V end lost 5 bases, the J end lost 4 bases, and 18 bases lay between the germline ends. The CDR3 sequence is 15 residues long. The chain's CDR3 is CASSSQAGYQYEQYF. CDR3 bases: TGTGCCAGCAGTTCTCAAGCAGGGTACCAGTACGAGCAGTACTTC.

Concerning this clone: The identical CDR3 is also encoded by other nucleotide sequences in the sample. V is TRBV5-4 and J is TRBJ1-1; no clear D. Germline CDR1 is SGHNT and CDR2 is YYREEE (reference sequence). V was clipped by 0 bases and J by 1 base, with 4 bases between them. This CDR3 has 13 residues. CDR3 sequence (DNA): TGTGCCAGCAGCTTGGACAGGAACACTGAAGCTTTCTTT. It is translated as CASSLDRNTEAFF.

V gene TRBV18 combines with J gene TRBJ2-7; 14 bases align to TRBD2. The CDR3 loop spans 15 amino acids. The V gene's germline CDR1 is KGHSH and CDR2 LQKENI. V dropped 4 bases and J dropped 3; count of bases not matched to a gene: 2. The CDR3 region is CASSLTSGRDYEQYF. As DNA, the CDR3 is TGTGCCAGCTCACTGACTAGCGGGAGGGACTACGAGCAGTACTTC.

The chain joins TRBV27 to TRBJ1-3, with no clear D. Between the trimmed V and J ends, which lost 2 bases and 4 bases, there was a span of 6 bases. The CDR3 covers 13 residues. CDR1 is MNHEY and CDR2 is SMNVEV in the germline V gene (reference sequence). In DNA, the CDR3 is TGTGCCAGCAGTTTAAGCGGGGGAAACACCATATATTTT. Its protein product is CASSLSGGNTIYF.

This clone came up a few times. V gene TRBV2 combines with J gene TRBJ1-5; TRBD1 might be the D (5 bases). Germline V gene sequence: CDR1 SNHLY, CDR2 FYNNEI. The length of the CDR3 is 14 residues. The V end was cut by 7 bases, the J end by 0 bases, with 10 bases between. The CDR3 protein is CASIRGDSNQPQHF. The CDR3 DNA follows: TGTGCCAGCATTCGGGGGGATAGCAATCAGCCCCAGCATTTT.

This clone has a handful of counts. This chain joins TRBV5-1 and TRBJ1-6, with TRBD1 matching 7 bases. Trimming removed 3 bases from V and 8 bases from J; junction bases left unmatched: 8. This CDR3 region has 15 residues. Germline assignment: CDR1 SGHRS and CDR2 YFSETQ. CDR3 region: CASSSGQTQDSPLHF. CDR3 bases: TGCGCCAGCAGCTCGGGACAGACACAGGATTCACCCCTCCACTTT.

This chain links TRBV7-9 with TRBJ2-7, with D possibly being TRBD2 (6 bases). Per the germline V gene, CDR1 is SEHNR and CDR2 is FQNEAQ (reference sequence). Between the trimmed V and J ends, which lost 4 bases and 2 bases, there was a span of 24 bases. This CDR3 has 18 amino acids. The CDR3 sequence: CASSSGTQILRTAYEQYF. CDR3 in DNA: TGTGCCAGCAGCTCCGGGACTCAAATCTTACGGACGGCCTACGAGCAGTACTTC.

CDR3 nucleotide sequence: TGCAGTGCTAGTATCAGGGGTGATCAGCCCCAGCATTTT. Its protein is CSASIRGDQPQHF. This chain joins TRBV20-1 and TRBJ1-5, with D perhaps TRBD1 (6 bases). The germline V gene has CDR1 DFQATT and CDR2 SNEGSKA (reference sequence). Trimming removed 3 bases at V and 5 bases at J, with 11 bases between. CDR3 length: 13 residues.

The chain links TRBV18 to TRBJ1-5; a weak D match, TRBD1 (5 bases). There are 18 residues in the CDR3. Germline V gene lookup returns CDR1 KGHSH and CDR2 LQKENI. The ends were cut back, 2 bases at V and 0 bases at J, with 17 bases in the middle. Written as DNA, the CDR3 is TGTGCCAGCTCACCAATGGCGGCAGGGCAGTATAGCAATCAGCCCCAGCATTTT. Protein: CASSPMAAGQYSNQPQHF.

The gene calls are TRBV11-2 and TRBJ2-7, with TRBD1 identical over 9 bases. Germline CDR1 and CDR2: SGHAT and FQNNGV. V lost 0 bases to trimming and J lost 13 bases; unmatched junction nucleotides: 10. This CDR3 has 14 residues. The CDR3 bases are TGTGCCAGCAGCTTAGATCGAGGGACAGGGTCTCAATACTTC. This codes for CASSLDRGTGSQYF.

The chain combines TRBV5-1 with TRBJ1-2; 7 positions agree with TRBD1. The CDR3 length is 12 residues. V was pared by 4 bases and J by 6 bases, with 3 bases of the junction left unmatched. Germline CDR1 SGHRS, CDR2 YFSETQ. The CDR3 reads CASSTDRDGYTF. CDR3 DNA: TGCGCCAGCAGCACCGACAGGGATGGCTACACCTTC.

The count of this clone is one. The chain has TRBV7-3 and TRBJ1-1; 8 bases are shared with TRBD1. Germline V lookup: CDR1 SGHTA, CDR2 FQGTGA. The junction had 9 bases not matched to a gene; V was cut back by 5 bases and J by 4 bases. The CDR3 covers 15 residues. CDR3 residues: CASSPGGTGRTEAFF. CDR3 nucleotide sequence: TGTGCCAGCAGCCCTGGCGGGACAGGTCGCACTGAAGCTTTCTTT. Complete variable domain (other parts from reference TRBV7-3 and TRBJ1-1): GAGVSQTPSNKVTEKGKYVELRCDPISGHTALYWYRQSLGQGPEFLIYFQGTGAADDSGLPNDRFFAVRPEGSVSTLKIQRTERGDSAVYLCASSPGGTGRTEAFFGQGTRLTVV.

The rearrangement joins TRBV6-5 to TRBJ1-2, with a weak D call TRBD1 (5 bases). Germline lookup yields CDR1 MNHEY and CDR2 SVGAGI. The CDR3 runs to 15 residues. The V and J ends lost 8 bases and 8 bases respectively, with 24 bases between them. The CDR3 loop is CASCSDWGDLWGYTF. The CDR3 coding sequence is TGTGCCAGCTGTTCGGATTGGGGCGACCTGTGGGGCTACACCTTC.

A remark on this clone: One junction end disagrees with the germline gene, perhaps due to a read error. The chain joins TRBV5-1 to TRBJ1-2, with a possible D match to TRBD1 (5 bases). The CDR3 has 11 residues. CDR1 SGHRS and CDR2 YFSETQ come from the germline V gene. Here the CDR3 DNA reads TGCGCCAGCAGCTTGGGGGCAGGACAAAATTTC. It specifies CASSLGAGQNF.

This chain uses TRBV11-2 with TRBJ2-3; 8 nucleotides agree with TRBD1. V was clipped by 3 bases and J by 6 bases; unmatched bases: 5. Germline CDR1 SGHAT, CDR2 FQNNGV. The CDR3 length is 14 residues. CDR3 protein: CASSFGQGYDTQYF. The CDR3, as DNA: TGTGCCAGCAGCTTCGGACAGGGTTATGATACGCAGTATTTT.

This clone was picked up one time. The CDR3 sequence: CASSSQDTQYF. The CDR3 DNA reads TGTGCCAGTAGCAGTCAGGATACGCAGTATTTT. This sequence joins TRBV19 and TRBJ2-3; D uncertain. Trimming stripped 6 bases from V and 6 bases from J, with 7 bases between. The CDR3 contains 11 residues. The V gene's germline CDR1 is LNHDA and CDR2 SQIVND (reference sequence). The whole variable domain, remainder taken from reference TRBV19 and TRBJ2-3, is DGGITQSPKYLFRKEGQNVTLSCEQNLNHDAMYWYRQDPGQGLRLIYYSQIVNDFQKGDIAEGYSVSREKKESFPLTVTSAQKNPTAFYLCASSSQDTQYFGPGTRLTVL.

The chain carries TRBV10-2 and TRBJ1-5; the match to TRBD1 covers 9 bases. This CDR3 spans 14 amino acids. V was clipped by 6 bases and J by 1 base; unmatched bases: 1. Germline CDR1 is WSHSY and CDR2 is SAAADI. The CDR3 bases are TGCGCCAGCAGCGGGACAGGGAGCAATCAGCCCCAGCATTTT. As protein: CASSGTGSNQPQHF.

This rearrangement joins TRBV5-5 to TRBJ1-1; 8 bases line up with TRBD1. There are 14 residues in the CDR3. Germline CDR1 is SGHKS and CDR2 is YYEKEE (reference sequence). V was clipped by 2 bases and J by 5 bases; unmatched bases: 5. CDR3 amino acids: CASSLQGVRTEAFF. In DNA form, the CDR3 reads TGTGCCAGCAGCTTACAGGGGGTACGAACTGAAGCTTTCTTT.

The genes are TRBV12-5 and TRBJ1-6; TRBD1 matches at 7 bases. Germline lookup yields CDR1 LGHNT and CDR2 FRNRAP. The length of the CDR3 is 17 residues. After removal of 3 bases from V and 9 bases from J, the junction contained 14 bases not matched to a gene. The CDR3 DNA reads as TGTGCTAGTGGTTTAGTTTTAATAGGGGGCGCGGGTTCACCCCTCCACTTT. Its protein product is CASGLVLIGGAGSPLHF.

The gene calls are TRBV18 and TRBJ2-6, with D perhaps TRBD1 (6 bases). Germline V lookup: CDR1 KGHSH, CDR2 LQKENI. This CDR3 region has 22 residues. V lost 1 base and J lost 0, with 25 bases in between. The CDR3 is CASSPLWSTRDTNLSGANVLTF. The CDR3 region has the DNA TGTGCCAGCTCACCACTGTGGAGTACCAGGGACACGAATCTCTCTGGGGCCAACGTCCTGACTTTC.

The chain combines TRBV28 with TRBJ2-7; possible D gene TRBD1, 6 bases. CDR1 is MDHEN, CDR2 SYDVKM, per germline. Trimming shortened V by 7 bases and J by 2 bases, and 15 bases separated the two germline ends. CDR3 length: 14 amino acids. Here the CDR3 reads CASNSPGQTYEQYF. In nucleotides, the CDR3 is TGTGCCAGCAACTCCCCCGGACAGACCTACGAGCAGTACTTC.

The CDR3, as DNA: TGTGCCACCAGCAGAGATATAGACACTGAAGCTTTCTTT. Amino acid sequence: CATSRDIDTEAFF. The V gene is TRBV15, the J gene TRBJ1-1; D uncertain. Germline V gives CDR1 LNHNV, CDR2 YYDKDF (reference sequence). The CDR3 runs to 13 residues. V was pared by 0 bases and J by 3 bases, with 5 bases between.

In the case of this clone: One junction end disagrees with the germline gene, perhaps due to a read error. The chain has TRBV5-8 and TRBJ2-1; TRBD2 is a possible D gene (6 bases). CDR1 and CDR2 (germline): SGHTS, YDEGEE. This CDR3 contains 15 residues. The CDR3 DNA reads as TGTGCCAGCAGCCCGGACGGAGACGTAAGGGCTAGCGATATCTTC. Translating gives CASSPDGDVRASDIF. Combining the CDR3 with reference TRBV5-8 and TRBJ2-1 gives the whole variable domain EAGVTQSPTHLIKTRGQQATLRCSPISGHTSVYWYQQALGLGLQFLLWYDEGEERNRGNFPPRFSGRQFPNYSSELNVNALELEDSALYLCASSPDGDVRASDIFGPGTRLTVL.

The rearrangement joins TRBV5-1 to TRBJ1-6; 9 bases are shared with TRBD1. The CDR3 is 15 residues long. Unmatched junction bases numbered 9, after V lost 4 bases and J lost 10 bases. The V gene's germline CDR1 is SGHRS and CDR2 YFSETQ. The CDR3 DNA reads TGCGCCAGCAGCCCCCTGGGACAGGGCCGATCACCCCTCCACTTT. This encodes CASSPLGQGRSPLHF.